One sample yielded the 23 T cell receptor beta chains listed below, sequenced in a study of T cells in Graves' hyperthyroidism and ophthalmopathy. The TCR beta CDR3 regions underwent amplification using RNA transcripts as the source. First-round RT-PCR targeting the TCR CDR3 was performed with the HTBI primer set. Each CDR3 protein gets one entry after TCRdb re-called the multiplex PCR reads with MiXCR. The profile covers about 540,000 distinct CDR3 sequences, with around 45% appearing a single time and around 7.7% taken by the ten largest. The specimen was peripheral blood or thyroid tissue (not recorded which). These receptors all come from a young woman with Graves' hyperthyroidism.

This clonotype was observed at least ten times. The V gene is TRBV24-1, the J gene TRBJ2-2; D unresolved. With 5 bases removed from V and 6 bases from J, the gap between germline ends came to 3 bases. The V gene's germline CDR1 is KGHDR and CDR2 SFDVKD. This CDR3 region has 11 residues. DNA of the CDR3: TGTGCCACCAGTGTTTCCGGGGAGCTGTTTTTT. Translating it yields CATSVSGELFF.

The J gene is TRBJ2-7, the V gene TRBV29-1, with 7 bases that match TRBD2. V trimming: 5 bases; J trimming: 6 bases; junction bases outside the gene matches: 22. This CDR3 region has 17 residues. Germline V lookup: CDR1 SQVTM, CDR2 ANQGSEA. CDR3: CSVSGGGSGVFFSEQYF. The DNA of the CDR3 is TGCAGCGTTAGTGGTGGCGGGAGTGGAGTTTTCTTTTCCGAGCAGTACTTC.

This clonotype was detected many times. J is TRBJ2-7 and V is TRBV7-2; D remains unclear. V lost 1 base and J 2 bases, leaving 6 bases between the germline ends. From germline, CDR1 is SGHTA and CDR2 FQGNSA. CDR3 length: 13 residues. The CDR3 DNA reads TGTGCCAGCAGCTTAGAACGGCCCTACGAGCAGTACTTC. Protein sequence: CASSLERPYEQYF.

The chain employs TRBV7-3 and TRBJ1-6; 7 bases are a match to TRBD1. The trim removed 5 bases at V and 6 bases at J, leaving 7 bases unmatched. There are 15 residues in the CDR3. Germline V gene data show CDR1 as SGHTA and CDR2 as FQGTGA. The CDR3 bases are TGTGCCAGCAGCATCCGACAGGGCAGTAATTCACCCCTCCACTTT. It is translated as CASSIRQGSNSPLHF.

There are many counts of this clonotype. The chain links TRBV7-9 to TRBJ1-3; D is ambiguous. Germline V gives CDR1 SEHNR, CDR2 FQNEAQ (reference sequence). Trimming left V 5 bases short and J 0 bases short, with 8 bases between. This CDR3 has 14 amino acids. The CDR3, as DNA: TGTGCCAGCAGCCAAGACCTCTCTGGAAACACCATATATTTT. Protein product: CASSQDLSGNTIYF.

This clonotype was recorded at least ten times. The chain employs TRBV13 and TRBJ2-7, with 10 bases fitting TRBD1. The germline V gene encodes CDR1 PRHDT and CDR2 FYEKMQ (reference sequence). This CDR3 region has 15 residues. The trim removed 6 bases at V and 4 bases at J, leaving 9 bases unmatched. Written as DNA, the CDR3 is TGTGCCAGCAGTTCCGGGACAGGGGTTAAGTACGAGCAGTACTTC. It is translated as CASSSGTGVKYEQYF.

The sample holds many counts of this clonotype. The chain recombines TRBV4-2 with TRBJ2-7; TRBD2 matches 13 bases. This CDR3 has 15 residues. Looked up from germline, CDR1 is LGHNA and CDR2 is YNFKEQ. V was clipped by 3 bases and J by 7 bases; unmatched bases: 6. CDR3 in DNA: TGTGCCAGCAGCCAGTGGACTAGCGGGAGTGGTGAGCAGTACTTC. It translates to CASSQWTSGSGEQYF.

V usage is TRBV2 and J usage is TRBJ2-2; TRBD2 matches 10 bases. V dropped 5 bases and J dropped 1; count of bases not matched to a gene: 1. This CDR3 spans 15 amino acids. Germline V gene data show CDR1 as SNHLY and CDR2 as FYNNEI. The CDR3 spells CASSIAGGNTGELFF. The CDR3 region has the DNA TGTGCCAGCAGTATAGCGGGAGGGAACACCGGGGAGCTGTTTTTT. Full variable domain (outside the CDR3, taken from reference TRBV2 and TRBJ2-2): EPEVTQTPSHQVTQMGQEVILRCVPISNHLYFYWYRQILGQKVEFLVSFYNNEISEKSEIFDDQFSVERPDGSNFTLKIRSTKLEDSAMYFCASSIAGGNTGELFFGEGSRLTVL.

This clonotype was observed at least ten times. V usage is TRBV20-1 and J usage is TRBJ2-7; 7 bases fit TRBD1. Germline CDR1 is DFQATT and CDR2 is SNEGSKA (reference sequence). The CDR3 has 12 amino acids. The trim removed 4 bases at V and 7 bases at J, leaving 7 bases unmatched. The CDR3 DNA reads as TGCAGTGCTACTCGACAGGGCGAGGAGCAGTACTTC. Translation: CSATRQGEEQYF.

The table lists this clonotype with many counts. As DNA, the CDR3 is TGTGCCAGCAGCTTGGGTCTTGCGCGGGAGGTGGGGGAGCAGTACTTC. Its protein is CASSLGLAREVGEQYF. The chain recombines TRBV7-6 with TRBJ2-7, with 8 bases matching TRBD2. Trimming cost V 3 bases and J 7 bases; bases outside gene matches: 14. This CDR3 spans 16 amino acids. Germline loops: CDR1 SGHVS, CDR2 FNYEAQ. The whole variable domain, remainder taken from reference TRBV7-6 and TRBJ2-7, is GAGVSQSPRYKVTKRGQDVALRCDPISGHVSLYWYRQALGQGPEFLTYFNYEAQQDKSGLPNDRFSAERPEGSISTLTIQRTEQRDSAMYRCASSLGLAREVGEQYFGPGTRLTVT.

This clonotype was recorded a few times. This sequence joins TRBV5-1 and TRBJ2-7; TRBD1 is a possible D gene (6 bases). CDR3 length: 14 residues. Germline V CDR1 and CDR2: SGHRS, YFSETQ. The V end was cut by 4 bases, the J end by 4 bases, with 15 bases between. CDR3 bases: TGCGCCAGCAGCAACGTGGACAGTAATTACGAGCAGTACTTC. This sequence encodes CASSNVDSNYEQYF.

The chain combines TRBV29-1 with TRBJ1-2; D not resolved. This CDR3 spans 12 amino acids. V was shortened by 2 bases and J by 4 bases, with 8 bases between the two germline ends. Per germline, CDR1 SQVTM and CDR2 ANQGSEA. The CDR3 nucleotides read TGCAGCGTTGAACCCGGGAGCTATGGCTACACCTTC. Protein sequence: CSVEPGSYGYTF. The whole variable domain, remainder taken from reference TRBV29-1 and TRBJ1-2, is SAVISQKPSRDICQRGTSLTIQCQVDSQVTMMFWYRQQPGQSLTLIATANQGSEATYESGFVIDKFPISRPNLTFSTLTVSNMSPEDSSIYLCSVEPGSYGYTFGSGTRLTVV.

The table lists this clonotype with many counts. The V gene is TRBV4-1, the J gene TRBJ1-1; D remains unclear. Per germline, CDR1 MGHRA and CDR2 YSYEKL. This CDR3 comprises 17 residues. The germline V and J ends were trimmed by 1 base and 1 base, with 16 bases remaining between them. The CDR3 here is CASSQVGGGRWNTEAFF. Here the CDR3 DNA reads TGCGCCAGCAGCCAAGTAGGCGGCGGGCGGTGGAACACTGAAGCTTTCTTT.

Ten or more counts support this clonotype. The chain carries TRBV6-5 and TRBJ2-6; D is unresolved. The CDR3 runs 14 residues. CDR1 and CDR2 (germline): MNHEY, SVGAGI. Trimming stripped 5 bases from V and 2 bases from J, with 7 bases between. This chain's CDR3 is CASSRIPGANVLTF. CDR3 in DNA: TGTGCCAGCAGTAGGATCCCTGGGGCCAACGTCCTGACTTTC.

This clonotype was observed many times. The CDR3 DNA is TGTGCCACCAGTGATGGAGGGTTTGAAGCTTTCTTT. It translates to CATSDGGFEAFF. The chain combines TRBV24-1 with TRBJ1-1; no clear D gene. V lost 3 bases, J lost 7 bases, and 8 bases lay in between. Germline CDR1 is KGHDR and CDR2 is SFDVKD. The CDR3 runs to 12 residues.

Ten or more counts support this clonotype. J is TRBJ2-2 and V is TRBV9; D is possibly TRBD2 (6 bases). The germline gives CDR1 SGDLS, CDR2 YYNGEE. Trimming removed 0 bases from V and 6 bases from J, with 12 bases in between. This CDR3 region has 15 residues. The CDR3 DNA is TGTGCCAGCAGCGTAGTTAGCGGCGGGGCCGGGGAGCTGTTTTTT. Protein product: CASSVVSGGAGELFF.

The chain recombines TRBV10-3 with TRBJ2-5; D might be TRBD2 (6 bases). V was clipped by 3 bases and J by 5 bases, with 19 bases between them. CDR3 length: 16 residues. Germline CDR1 reads ENHRY; CDR2 reads SYGVKD. CDR3 DNA sequence: TGTGCCATCAGTGACCGACTAGAAGCGCAGGAGGAGACCCAGTACTTC. Residues: CAISDRLEAQEETQYF.

This clonotype was counted ten times or more. A clone one base away is much larger, so this may be a read error. The chain recombines TRBV29-1 with TRBJ2-7, with TRBD2 as a possible D gene (5 bases). Germline V gene data show CDR1 as SQVTM and CDR2 as ANQGSEA. The CDR3 is 11 amino acids. Trimming shortened V by 5 bases and J by 7 bases, and 12 bases separated the two germline ends. The CDR3 DNA reads TGCAGCGTTAGCGGATGGAATGAGCAGTACTTC. Translating it yields CSVSGWNEQYF.

The sample holds one count of this clonotype. The J gene is TRBJ1-5, the V gene TRBV20-1; possibly TRBD1 for D (5 bases). From germline, CDR1 is DFQATT and CDR2 SNEGSKA (reference sequence). V was shortened by 3 bases and J by 3 bases, with 12 bases between the two germline ends. This CDR3 region has 14 residues. The CDR3 loop reads CSARGLADNQPQHF. The CDR3 DNA reads as TGCAGTGCTAGGGGACTAGCGGACAATCAGCCCCAGCATTTT.

V and J are TRBV20-1 and TRBJ2-2; possibly TRBD1 or TRBD2 for D (5 bases each). Germline CDR1 is DFQATT and CDR2 is SNEGSKA (reference sequence). V shed 5 bases and J shed 4 bases, with 14 bases lying between them. The CDR3 contains 14 residues. The CDR3 sequence is CSAGSGRGTGELFF. For the CDR3, the DNA is TGCAGTGCTGGTTCGGGGCGAGGCACCGGGGAGCTGTTTTTT.

As for this clonotype: A single base separates this from a much larger clone, so it may be a read error. The chain recombines TRBV2 with TRBJ1-1, with no clear D. The CDR3 spans 11 residues. Germline V gene lookup returns CDR1 SNHLY and CDR2 FYNNEI. CDR3 sequence: CACSYLAEAFF. CDR3 nucleotides: TGTGCCTGCAGTTACCTCGCTGAAGCTTTCTTT.

This chain links TRBV20-1 with TRBJ1-1; D is possibly TRBD1 (6 bases). This CDR3 is built from 13 residues. Germline CDR1 DFQATT, CDR2 SNEGSKA (reference sequence). Trimming took 5 bases from V and 3 from J, leaving 13 bases between them. Written as DNA, the CDR3 is TGCAGTGCTCCCCCGGGGGCGGACACTGAAGCTTTCTTT. As protein: CSAPPGADTEAFF.

V usage is TRBV12-5 and J usage is TRBJ2-7; D perhaps matches TRBD2 (6 bases). There are 13 residues in the CDR3. Germline CDR1 LGHNT, CDR2 FRNRAP. V was cut by 2 bases and J by 5 bases, with 10 bases left in between. CDR3 loop: CASGLSGRNEQYF. CDR3 nucleotide sequence: TGTGCTAGTGGTTTGAGTGGGAGGAACGAGCAGTACTTC.